One and the same sample provided the 4 T cell receptor beta chains below, sequenced in a study of T cells after yellow fever vaccination. Each CDR3 protein is one row after TCRdb ran MiXCR on the 5' RACE reads. The sample consists of 340,000 or so distinct CDR3 sequences, approximately 12% of them appearing once. The sample in question was CD4+ T cells sorted from PBMCs, obtained 15 days after the yellow fever booster vaccination. The receptors stem from a man aged 18-30 years who received the YFV17D yellow fever vaccine.

This clonotype was counted a few times. The chain employs TRBV7-9 and TRBJ2-3; D is perhaps TRBD1 (6 bases). V lost 2 bases and J lost 2, with 11 bases in between. CDR1 and CDR2 from the germline V gene are SEHNR and FQNEAQ (reference sequence). This CDR3 is built from 15 residues. The CDR3 is CASSLPLGATDTQYF. CDR3 DNA sequence: TGTGCCAGCAGCTTACCCCTGGGGGCCACAGATACGCAGTATTTT.

The CDR3 protein is CASSPSEASRTYEQYF. Written as DNA, the CDR3 is TGTGCCAGCAGCCCCTCCGAGGCTAGCCGTACCTACGAGCAGTACTTC. The chain employs TRBV5-5 and TRBJ2-7; a weak D match, TRBD2 (5 bases). With 4 bases removed from V and 2 bases from J, the gap between germline ends came to 19 bases. The CDR3 loop spans 16 amino acids. In germline, CDR1 is SGHKS, CDR2 YYEKEE (reference sequence).

Only a few counts were recorded for this clonotype. This chain uses TRBV7-3 with TRBJ2-7, with 8 bases that match TRBD2. This CDR3 is built from 16 residues. J lost 3 bases, V lost 8 bases, and 15 bases had no gene match. Per the germline V gene, CDR1 is SGHTA and CDR2 is FQGTGA. The CDR3 DNA reads TGTGCCAGCCCCCAAGCCGCAGCGGGGGACCTCTACGAGCAGTACGTC. Protein: CASPQAAAGDLYEQYV.

This clonotype has just a few counts. This chain uses TRBV4-3 with TRBJ1-1; weak D call: TRBD1 (5 bases). V dropped 4 bases and J dropped 0 bases, with 9 bases sitting between them. CDR3 length equals 14 residues. CDR1 is LGHNA and CDR2 is YSLEER in the germline V gene. The CDR3 DNA follows: TGCGCCAGCAGCCGAGACAGCTTGAACACTGAAGCTTTCTTT. This codes for CASSRDSLNTEAFF.